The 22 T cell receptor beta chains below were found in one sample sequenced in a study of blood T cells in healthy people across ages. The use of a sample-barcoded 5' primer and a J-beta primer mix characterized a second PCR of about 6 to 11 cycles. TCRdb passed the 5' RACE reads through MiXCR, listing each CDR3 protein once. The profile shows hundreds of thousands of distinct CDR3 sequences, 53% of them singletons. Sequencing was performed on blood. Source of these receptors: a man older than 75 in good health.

CDR3 sequence: CASSETGRGVSEQYF. The CDR3 DNA follows: TGTGCCAGCAGTGAGACAGGGAGAGGCGTATCCGAGCAGTACTTC. The chain couples TRBV2 to TRBJ2-7; TRBD1 agrees at 7 bases. V lost 3 bases and J lost 6; bases outside the gene matches: 11. Germline-derived CDR1 and CDR2 are SNHLY and FYNNEI. The length of the CDR3 is 15 residues.

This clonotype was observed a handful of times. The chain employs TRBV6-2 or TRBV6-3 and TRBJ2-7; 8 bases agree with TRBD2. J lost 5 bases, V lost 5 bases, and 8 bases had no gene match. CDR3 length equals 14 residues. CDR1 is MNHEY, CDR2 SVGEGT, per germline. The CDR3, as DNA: TGTGCCAGCAGTCCCGGACTAGCAACCCACGAGCAGTACTTC. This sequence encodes CASSPGLATHEQYF.

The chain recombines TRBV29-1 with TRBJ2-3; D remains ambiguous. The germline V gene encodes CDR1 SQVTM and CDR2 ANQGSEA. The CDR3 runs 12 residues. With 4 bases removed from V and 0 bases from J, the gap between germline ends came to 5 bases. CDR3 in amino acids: CSVVYSTDTQYF. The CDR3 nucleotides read TGCAGCGTTGTTTACAGCACAGATACGCAGTATTTT.

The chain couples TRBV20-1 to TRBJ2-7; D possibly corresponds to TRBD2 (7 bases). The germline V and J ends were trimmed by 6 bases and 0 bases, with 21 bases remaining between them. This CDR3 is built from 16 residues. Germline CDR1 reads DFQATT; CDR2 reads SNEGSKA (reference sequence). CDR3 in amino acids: CSARPFRGGPSYEQYF. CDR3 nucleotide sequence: TGCAGTGCGCGACCCTTTAGGGGGGGTCCCTCCTACGAGCAGTACTTC.

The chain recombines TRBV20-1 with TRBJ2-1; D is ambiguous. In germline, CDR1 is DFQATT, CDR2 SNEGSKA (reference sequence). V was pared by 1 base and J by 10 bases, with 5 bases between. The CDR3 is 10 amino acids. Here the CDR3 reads CSARVWEQFF. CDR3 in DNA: TGCAGTGCTAGAGTATGGGAGCAGTTCTTC.

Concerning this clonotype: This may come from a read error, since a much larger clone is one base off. CDR3 bases: TGCAGTGCGTGGACTAGCTACAGCGATGAGCAGTTCTTC. Protein: CSAWTSYSDEQFF. The V call is TRBV20-1, the J call TRBJ2-1; TRBD2 matches at 8 bases. Germline CDR1 and CDR2: DFQATT and SNEGSKA (reference sequence). There are 13 residues in the CDR3. V gave up 6 bases and J gave up 8 bases; unmatched junction bases: 9.

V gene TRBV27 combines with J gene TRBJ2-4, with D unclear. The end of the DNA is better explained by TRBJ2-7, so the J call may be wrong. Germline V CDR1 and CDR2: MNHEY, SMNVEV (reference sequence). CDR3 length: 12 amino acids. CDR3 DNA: TGTGCCAGCAGTCACCCTCGAGGCGAGCAGTACTTC. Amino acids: CASSHPRGEQYF.

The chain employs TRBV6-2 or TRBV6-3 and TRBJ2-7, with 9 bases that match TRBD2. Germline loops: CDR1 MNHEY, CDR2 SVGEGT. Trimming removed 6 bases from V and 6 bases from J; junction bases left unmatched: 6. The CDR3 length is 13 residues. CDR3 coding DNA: TGTGCCAGCAGCCCAGGACTAGCGAGCGAGCAGTACTTC. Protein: CASSPGLASEQYF.

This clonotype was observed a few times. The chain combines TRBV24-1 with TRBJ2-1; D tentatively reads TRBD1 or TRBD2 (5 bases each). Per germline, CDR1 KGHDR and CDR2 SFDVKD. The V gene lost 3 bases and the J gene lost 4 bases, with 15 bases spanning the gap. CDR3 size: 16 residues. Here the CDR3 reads CATSDRDRGTYNEQFF. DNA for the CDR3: TGTGCCACCAGTGATCGGGACCGAGGAACTTACAATGAGCAGTTCTTC.

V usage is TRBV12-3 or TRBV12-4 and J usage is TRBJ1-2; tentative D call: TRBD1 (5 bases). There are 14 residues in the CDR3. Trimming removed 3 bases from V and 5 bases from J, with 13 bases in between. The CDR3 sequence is CASSFRQGGYGYTF. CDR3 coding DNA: TGTGCCAGCAGTTTTCGCCAGGGCGGATATGGCTACACCTTC.

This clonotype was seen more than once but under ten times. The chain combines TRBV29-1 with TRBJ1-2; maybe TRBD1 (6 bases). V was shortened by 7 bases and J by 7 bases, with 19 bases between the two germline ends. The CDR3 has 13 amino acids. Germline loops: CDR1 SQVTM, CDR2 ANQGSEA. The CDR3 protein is CSALQGGGGGYTF. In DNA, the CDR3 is TGCAGCGCCCTACAGGGAGGAGGAGGTGGCTACACCTTC. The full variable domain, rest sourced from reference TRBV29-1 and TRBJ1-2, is SAVISQKPSRDICQRGTSLTIQCQVDSQVTMMFWYRQQPGQSLTLIATANQGSEATYESGFVIDKFPISRPNLTFSTLTVSNMSPEDSSIYLCSALQGGGGGYTFGSGTRLTVV.

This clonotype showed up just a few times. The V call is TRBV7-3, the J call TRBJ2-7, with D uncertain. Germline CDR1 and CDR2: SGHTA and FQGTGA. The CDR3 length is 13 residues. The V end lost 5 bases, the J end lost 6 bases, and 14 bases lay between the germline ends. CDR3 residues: CASSETGVGEQYF. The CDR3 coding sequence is TGTGCCAGCAGCGAGACCGGAGTCGGCGAGCAGTACTTC.

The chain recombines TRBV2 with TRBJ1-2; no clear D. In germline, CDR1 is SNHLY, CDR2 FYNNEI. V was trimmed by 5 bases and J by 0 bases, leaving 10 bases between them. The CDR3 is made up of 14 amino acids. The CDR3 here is CASSSQAPNYGYTF. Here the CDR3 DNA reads TGTGCCAGCAGTTCTCAAGCCCCTAACTATGGCTACACCTTC.

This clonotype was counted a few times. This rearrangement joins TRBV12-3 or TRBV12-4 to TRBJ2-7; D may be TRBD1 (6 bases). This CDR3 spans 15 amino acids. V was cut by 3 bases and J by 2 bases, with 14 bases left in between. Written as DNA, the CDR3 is TGTGCCAGCAGTTTTAGAGGGCAGGGGACCTACGAGCAGTACTTC. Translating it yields CASSFRGQGTYEQYF.

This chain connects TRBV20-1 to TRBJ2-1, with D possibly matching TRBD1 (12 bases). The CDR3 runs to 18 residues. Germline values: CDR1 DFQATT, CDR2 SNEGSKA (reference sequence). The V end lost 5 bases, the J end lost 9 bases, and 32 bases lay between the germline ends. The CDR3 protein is CSAGRDRGQLAGVVEQFF. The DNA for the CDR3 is TGCAGTGCTGGCCGGGACAGGGGGCAACTAGCGGGAGTTGTTGAGCAGTTCTTC.

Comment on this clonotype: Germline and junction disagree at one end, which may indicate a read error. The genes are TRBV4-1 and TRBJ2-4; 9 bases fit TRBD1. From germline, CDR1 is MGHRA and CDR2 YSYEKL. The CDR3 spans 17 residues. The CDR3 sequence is CASSPKGTGRAKNTQYF. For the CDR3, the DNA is TGCGCCAGCAGCCCCAAGGGGACAGGGAGAGCCAAAAACACTCAGTACTTC.

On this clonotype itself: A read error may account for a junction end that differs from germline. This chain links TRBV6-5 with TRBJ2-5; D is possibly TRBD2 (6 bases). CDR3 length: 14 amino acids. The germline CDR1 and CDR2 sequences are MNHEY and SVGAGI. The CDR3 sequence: CASSLGTFQESQYF. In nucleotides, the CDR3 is TGTGCCAGCAGTTTGGGGACTTTCCAAGAGTCCCAGTACTTC.

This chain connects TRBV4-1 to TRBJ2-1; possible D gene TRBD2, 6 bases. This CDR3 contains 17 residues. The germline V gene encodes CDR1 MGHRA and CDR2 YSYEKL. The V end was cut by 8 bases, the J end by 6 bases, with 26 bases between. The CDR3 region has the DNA TGCGCCAGCGGCCGAGGGAGGTCATCTGGTGGGTGCAATGAGCAGTTCTTC. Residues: CASGRGRSSGGCNEQFF.

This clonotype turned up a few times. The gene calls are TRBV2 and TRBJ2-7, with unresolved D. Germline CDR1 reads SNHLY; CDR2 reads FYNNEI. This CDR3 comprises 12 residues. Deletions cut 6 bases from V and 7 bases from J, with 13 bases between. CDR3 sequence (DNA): TGTGCCAGCAGCCTGACCATAGGAGAGCAGTACTTC. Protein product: CASSLTIGEQYF. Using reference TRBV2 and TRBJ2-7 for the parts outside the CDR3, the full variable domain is EPEVTQTPSHQVTQMGQEVILRCVPISNHLYFYWYRQILGQKVEFLVSFYNNEISEKSEIFDDQFSVERPDGSNFTLKIRSTKLEDSAMYFCASSLTIGEQYFGPGTRLTVT.

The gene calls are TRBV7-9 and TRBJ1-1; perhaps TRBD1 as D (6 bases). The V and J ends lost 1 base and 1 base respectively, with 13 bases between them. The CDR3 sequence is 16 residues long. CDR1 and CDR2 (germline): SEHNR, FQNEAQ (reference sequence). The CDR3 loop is CASSLGRGHANTEAFF. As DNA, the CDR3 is TGTGCCAGCAGCTTAGGTCGGGGACACGCGAACACTGAAGCTTTCTTT.

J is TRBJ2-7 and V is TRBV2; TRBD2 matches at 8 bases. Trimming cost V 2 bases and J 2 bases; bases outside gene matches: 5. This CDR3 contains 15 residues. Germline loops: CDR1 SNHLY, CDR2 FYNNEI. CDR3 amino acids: CASSEITSGPYEQYF. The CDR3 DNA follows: TGTGCCAGCAGTGAAATAACTAGCGGACCCTACGAGCAGTACTTC.

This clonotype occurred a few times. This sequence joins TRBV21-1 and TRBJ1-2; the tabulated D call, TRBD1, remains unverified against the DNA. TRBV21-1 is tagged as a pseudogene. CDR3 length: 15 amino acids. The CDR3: CASSNTSQGKGGYTF. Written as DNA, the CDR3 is TGTGCCAGCAGCAATACGTCACAGGGGAAAGGTGGCTACACCTTC.